These T cell receptor beta chains were read from a single sample in a study of neoadjuvant nivolumab and ipilimumab in lung cancer. Clones were read by immunoSEQ multiplex PCR, and TCRdb kept only the in-frame ones, dropping some. There are roughly 39,000 clones in the sample; 75% to 90% occur only once, and 2.5% to 3.5% lies in the top ten. Sequenced here: peripheral blood, sampled before neoadjuvant nivolumab, alone or with ipilimumab. The receptors stem from an adult with non-small cell lung cancer. Each CDR3 is given with its conserved first and last residue. A D gene is named only where the DNA matches it firmly. Expanded clones are given a class, and other clones once, few, many or no size at all.

CDR3 length: 15
D gene: .
V gene: TRBV4-1
clone size: .
J gene: TRBJ1-1
CDR3 protein: CASSQDPGLNTEAFF
CDR3 DNA: TGCGCCAGCAGCCAAGATCCAGGTCTGAACACTGAAGCTTTCTTT

CDR3 length: 11
D gene: .
V gene: TRBV7-9
clone size: .
J gene: TRBJ2-7
CDR3 protein: CASGTFYEQYF
CDR3 DNA: TGTGCCAGCGGGACTTTCTACGAGCAGTACTTC

CDR3 length: 14
D gene: TRBD2
V gene: TRBV14
clone size: .
J gene: TRBJ2-7
CDR3 protein: CASSVSGSTYEQYF
CDR3 DNA: TGTGCCAGCAGCGTTAGCGGGAGTACCTACGAGCAGTACTTC

CDR3 length: 14
D gene: .
V gene: TRBV27
clone size: .
J gene: TRBJ2-1
CDR3 protein: CASSWSGFYNEQFF
CDR3 DNA: TGTGCCAGCAGTTGGAGCGGGTTCTACAATGAGCAGTTCTTC

CDR3 length: 13
D gene: .
V gene: TRBV18
clone size: .
J gene: TRBJ2-5
CDR3 protein: CASSRGKQETQYF
CDR3 DNA: TGTGCCAGCTCACGGGGTAAACAAGAGACCCAGTACTTC

CDR3 length: 17
D gene: .
V gene: TRBV7-8
clone size: .
J gene: TRBJ2-5
CDR3 protein: CASSHPYGWGGQETQYF
CDR3 DNA: TGTGCCAGCAGTCACCCCTATGGTTGGGGAGGACAGGAGACCCAGTACTTC

CDR3 length: 11
D gene: .
V gene: TRBV7-9
clone size: .
J gene: TRBJ2-7
CDR3 protein: CASSPTNEQYF
CDR3 DNA: TGTGCCAGCAGTCCTACAAACGAGCAGTACTTC

CDR3 length: 14
D gene: .
V gene: TRBV30
clone size: .
J gene: TRBJ1-5
CDR3 protein: CAWSVQGLNQPQHF
CDR3 DNA: TGTGCCTGGAGTGTACAGGGCCTAAATCAGCCCCAGCATTTT

CDR3 length: 13
D gene: .
V gene: TRBV6-1
clone size: .
J gene: TRBJ1-1
CDR3 protein: CASSQGQLLEAFF
CDR3 DNA: TGTGCCAGCAGCCAAGGACAGCTCCTGGAAGCTTTCTTT

CDR3 length: 14
D gene: TRBD2
V gene: TRBV5-4
clone size: .
J gene: TRBJ2-2
CDR3 protein: CASRLAGNTGELFF
CDR3 DNA: TGTGCCAGCAGACTAGCGGGAAACACCGGGGAGCTGTTTTTT

CDR3 length: 14
D gene: TRBD1
V gene: TRBV5-1
clone size: .
J gene: TRBJ2-1
CDR3 protein: CASSPRQGTNEQFF
CDR3 DNA: TGCGCCAGCAGTCCTAGACAGGGGACGAATGAGCAGTTCTTC

CDR3 length: 16
D gene: TRBD2
V gene: TRBV5-4
clone size: .
J gene: TRBJ2-7
CDR3 protein: CASALRAGGDAYEQYF
CDR3 DNA: TGTGCCAGCGCGCTGAGGGCGGGGGGGGACGCCTACGAGCAGTACTTC

CDR3 length: 17
D gene: TRBD2
V gene: TRBV4-3
clone size: .
J gene: TRBJ2-5
CDR3 protein: CASSRSGLAGNRETQYF
CDR3 DNA: TGCGCCAGCAGCCGATCTGGACTAGCGGGTAACAGGGAGACCCAGTACTTC

CDR3 length: 13
D gene: .
V gene: TRBV4-3
clone size: .
J gene: TRBJ2-1
CDR3 protein: CASSQENSLEQFF
CDR3 DNA: TGCGCCAGCAGCCAAGAGAATAGTTTGGAGCAGTTCTTC

CDR3 length: 14
D gene: .
V gene: TRBV18
clone size: .
J gene: TRBJ2-7
CDR3 protein: CASSPSEPLGEQYF
CDR3 DNA: TGTGCCAGCTCACCGAGCGAACCTCTGGGAGAGCAGTACTTC

CDR3 length: 15
D gene: TRBD1
V gene: TRBV7-9
clone size: .
J gene: TRBJ1-2
CDR3 protein: CAASFGDRGDLGYTF
CDR3 DNA: TGTGCCGCTAGCTTTGGGGACAGGGGAGATTTAGGCTACACCTTC

CDR3 length: 16
D gene: TRBD2
V gene: TRBV7-2
clone size: .
J gene: TRBJ2-1
CDR3 protein: CASSPRLAEVNNEQFF
CDR3 DNA: TGTGCCAGCAGCCCCAGACTAGCGGAGGTCAACAATGAGCAGTTCTTC

CDR3 length: 18
D gene: .
V gene: TRBV19
clone size: .
J gene: TRBJ2-1
CDR3 protein: CATAGMRGKERSYNEQFF
CDR3 DNA: TGTGCCACGGCAGGGATGCGCGGGAAGGAACGCTCCTACAATGAGCAGTTCTTC

CDR3 length: 13
D gene: .
V gene: TRBV29-1
clone size: .
J gene: TRBJ2-7
CDR3 protein: CSTREGGSYEQYF
CDR3 DNA: TGCAGCACCAGGGAAGGTGGCTCCTACGAGCAGTACTTC

CDR3 length: 15
D gene: .
V gene: TRBV28
clone size: .
J gene: TRBJ1-1
CDR3 protein: CASSAVGGVNTEAFF
CDR3 DNA: TGTGCCAGCAGTGCGGTTGGGGGGGTGAACACTGAAGCTTTCTTT

CDR3 length: 15
D gene: .
V gene: TRBV7-2
clone size: once
J gene: TRBJ2-1
CDR3 protein: CASSAGVMGGYEQFF
CDR3 DNA: TGTGCCAGCAGCGCTGGCGTCATGGGGGGATACGAGCAGTTCTTC

CDR3 length: 14
D gene: .
V gene: TRBV29-1
clone size: .
J gene: TRBJ2-3
CDR3 protein: CSVEADGGTDTQYF
CDR3 DNA: TGCAGCGTGGAAGCCGATGGGGGCACAGATACGCAGTATTTT

CDR3 length: 15
D gene: TRBD2
V gene: TRBV7-2
clone size: .
J gene: TRBJ2-1
CDR3 protein: CASSTTSGRWDEQFF
CDR3 DNA: TGTGCCAGCAGCACAACTAGCGGGAGGTGGGATGAGCAGTTCTTC

CDR3 length: 19
D gene: TRBD1
V gene: TRBV9
clone size: .
J gene: TRBJ2-7
CDR3 protein: CASSVRTGNGSGLSYEQYF
CDR3 DNA: TGTGCCAGCAGCGTCCGGACAGGGAATGGGAGCGGGCTATCCTACGAGCAGTACTTC

CDR3 length: 14
D gene: .
V gene: TRBV6-4
clone size: .
J gene: TRBJ2-3
CDR3 protein: CASSELPSTDTQYF
CDR3 DNA: TGTGCCAGCAGCGAACTTCCGAGCACAGATACGCAGTATTTT

CDR3 length: 14
D gene: TRBD2
V gene: TRBV25-1
clone size: once
J gene: TRBJ2-7
CDR3 protein: CASSATSGSGEQYF
CDR3 DNA: TGTGCCAGCAGTGCCACTAGCGGGAGCGGCGAGCAGTACTTC

CDR3 length: 13
D gene: .
V gene: TRBV5-1
clone size: few
J gene: TRBJ1-1
CDR3 protein: CASSSDSERGAFF
CDR3 DNA: TGCGCCAGCAGCTCAGACAGTGAGAGGGGAGCTTTCTTT

CDR3 length: 15
D gene: .
V gene: TRBV4-3
clone size: .
J gene: TRBJ2-7
CDR3 protein: CASSQDLQGYYEQYF
CDR3 DNA: TGCGCCAGCAGCCAAGATCTTCAGGGATACTACGAGCAGTACTTC